The 8 T cell receptor beta chains below come from one sample, sequenced in a study of T cells in Graves' hyperthyroidism and ophthalmopathy (dated by TCRdb to the late 2010s). Libraries were made using multiplex PCR. Sequencing was performed on an Illumina HiSeq 2000. Amplification of TCR beta CDR3 regions was carried out from RNA transcripts. A first-round RT-PCR of the TCR CDR3 used the HTBI primer set with the Qiagen OneStep RT-PCR kit. Starting from the raw public reads, TCRdb applied fastp trimming at Q25, assembled clones with MiXCR and retained in-frame beta chains. Each entry is one CDR3 protein sequence, shown with its most common DNA and genes. Within this sample are some 550,000 distinct CDR3 sequences, with more than 15% of them counted one time only. 2.5% to 4% of the sample rests with the top ten. The specimen was blood. The origin of the receptors is a woman aged 40 to 50 with Graves' ophthalmopathy.

This clonotype occurred a few times. J is TRBJ1-4 and V is TRBV30; D gene uncertain. The length of the CDR3 is 13 residues. V lost 2 bases and J 7 bases, leaving 11 bases between the germline ends. The germline V gene encodes CDR1 GTSNPN and CDR2 SVGIG (reference sequence). CDR3 in amino acids: CAWSTQTSEKLFF. DNA of the CDR3: TGTGCCTGGAGTACCCAGACGTCTGAAAAACTGTTTTTT.

This sequence joins TRBV19 and TRBJ1-3, with 7 bases fitting TRBD1. After removal of 9 bases from V and 7 bases from J, the junction contained 9 bases not matched to a gene. CDR1 and CDR2 from the germline V gene are LNHDA and SQIVND (reference sequence). CDR3 length equals 13 residues. CDR3 residues: CASPTGLGNTIYF. Here the CDR3 DNA reads TGTGCCAGCCCGACAGGGCTGGGGAACACCATATATTTT.

This clonotype appeared a few times. The CDR3 coding sequence is TGTGCCAGTAGTCCCGGGGGTTTCGACAGGGATGAAAACTATGGCTACACCTTC. Protein: CASSPGGFDRDENYGYTF. The V and J genes are TRBV19 and TRBJ1-2; 7 positions match TRBD1. The V gene end was trimmed by 5 bases and the J gene end by 2 bases; junction bases not matched to a gene: 17. The CDR3 runs 18 residues. Per the germline V gene, CDR1 is LNHDA and CDR2 is SQIVND (reference sequence).

This clonotype was seen repeatedly, ten times or more. The rearrangement uses TRBV11-2 and TRBJ1-1, with a tentative D call TRBD1 (5 bases). The germline V and J ends were trimmed by 3 bases and 7 bases, with 15 bases remaining between them. The CDR3 runs to 14 residues. The germline V gene has CDR1 SGHAT and CDR2 FQNNGV. CDR3: CASSLGRSSVEAFF. CDR3 nucleotides: TGTGCCAGCAGCTTGGGACGGTCATCCGTTGAAGCTTTCTTT.

The chain links TRBV20-1 to TRBJ2-7; 7 nucleotides match TRBD2. The CDR3 is 12 amino acids. V shed 4 bases, J shed 3 bases, and the junction held 3 bases outside the gene matches. Germline V gene data show CDR1 as DFQATT and CDR2 as SNEGSKA (reference sequence). In DNA form, the CDR3 reads TGCAGTGCTACCGGGGGGATCTACGAGCAGTACTTC. This translates into CSATGGIYEQYF.

At least ten counts were recorded for this clonotype. The rearrangement links TRBV6-5 to TRBJ1-6; 7 bases match TRBD1. CDR1 MNHEY and CDR2 SVGAGI come from the germline V gene. Trimming at V came to 2 bases and at J to 9 bases, leaving 4 bases not matched to a gene. The CDR3 totals 14 residues. CDR3 bases: TGTGCCAGCAGTTACCGCGACAGGGTTTCACCCCTCCACTTT. Amino acid sequence: CASSYRDRVSPLHF.

This clonotype appeared many times. The chain is built from TRBV5-1 and TRBJ2-7; 10 bases map to TRBD1. The CDR3 extends over 14 amino acids. The J segment lost 3 bases and the V segment lost 2 bases, leaving 2 bases of the junction unmatched. Germline CDR1 and CDR2: SGHRS and YFSETQ. The CDR3 sequence: CASSFGTGVYEQYF. The DNA for the CDR3 is TGCGCCAGCAGCTTCGGGACAGGGGTCTACGAGCAGTACTTC.

This clonotype was counted only a few times. CDR3 DNA sequence: TGTGCCAGCAGCTTAAGGGGTCTCGTTACGGGGCCCGGGGAGCTGTTTTTT. Protein sequence: CASSLRGLVTGPGELFF. The rearrangement links TRBV7-3 to TRBJ2-2; either TRBD1 or TRBD2 may supply D (5 bases each). The CDR3 covers 17 residues. Trimming cost V 1 base and J 6 bases, with 18 bases left between them. Germline CDR1 SGHTA, CDR2 FQGTGA.